This is a list of T cell receptor beta chains from one sample in a study of blood T cell repertoires in COVID-19. Profiling relied on immunoSEQ multiplex PCR, and the TCRdb table lists in-frame clones only, not all of them. The sample records 120,000 to 150,000 clones, roughly 90% being singletons. The sequencing sample was made of peripheral blood. The receptor source for this set is a human donor with COVID-19, enrolled during active disease. The donor label of this sample is uncertain. CDR3s include the opening cysteine and the closing phenylalanine or tryptophan. Each record gives: J gene, V gene, clone size, D gene, CDR3 protein, CDR3 DNA. D genes are given only for firm matches. Rows may omit the clone size; those that give it use once, few, many or a size class.

j_call: TRBJ2-2
v_call: TRBV2
clone_size: -
d_call: -
cdr3_aa: CASKAGRPATGELFF
cdr3_nt: TGTGCCAGCAAGGCGGGACGGCCCGCCACCGGGGAGCTGTTTTTT

j_call: TRBJ2-6
v_call: TRBV2
clone_size: -
d_call: TRBD1
cdr3_aa: CASTWDRGAGANVLTF
cdr3_nt: TGTGCCAGCACTTGGGACAGGGGTGCTGGGGCCAACGTCCTGACTTTC

j_call: TRBJ1-6
v_call: TRBV7-2
clone_size: -
d_call: -
cdr3_aa: CASSPGQTGGNSPLHF
cdr3_nt: TGTGCCAGCAGCCCCGGACAGACCGGCGGGAATTCACCCCTCCACTTT

j_call: TRBJ1-4
v_call: TRBV2
clone_size: -
d_call: -
cdr3_aa: CASRGRSRVGNEKLFF
cdr3_nt: TGTGCCAGCAGAGGCCGGAGCCGGGTTGGAAATGAAAAACTGTTTTTT

j_call: TRBJ1-1
v_call: TRBV7-9
clone_size: -
d_call: TRBD1
cdr3_aa: CASSLTGDGVTEAFF
cdr3_nt: TGTGCCAGCAGTCTGACAGGGGACGGCGTCACTGAAGCTTTCTTT

j_call: TRBJ1-5
v_call: TRBV2
clone_size: -
d_call: -
cdr3_aa: CASSRHHSNQPQHF
cdr3_nt: TGTGCCAGCAGTAGACATCATAGCAATCAGCCCCAGCATTTT

j_call: TRBJ2-5
v_call: TRBV6-5
clone_size: -
d_call: TRBD1
cdr3_aa: CASSDRGEETQYF
cdr3_nt: TGTGCCAGCTCTGACAGGGGAGAAGAGACCCAGTACTTC

j_call: TRBJ2-7
v_call: TRBV11-3
clone_size: -
d_call: -
cdr3_aa: CASSFSLSYEQYF
cdr3_nt: TGTGCCAGCAGCTTCTCTCTCTCCTACGAGCAGTACTTC

j_call: TRBJ2-3
v_call: TRBV3-1/TRBV3-2
clone_size: -
d_call: -
cdr3_aa: CASSQVYPGTSTDTQYF
cdr3_nt: TGTGCCAGCAGCCAAGTATATCCGGGGACTAGCACAGATACGCAGTATTTT

j_call: TRBJ1-5
v_call: TRBV2
clone_size: -
d_call: -
cdr3_aa: CASRLSQPQHF
cdr3_nt: TGTGCCAGCAGGCTGAGTCAGCCCCAGCATTTT

j_call: TRBJ1-2
v_call: TRBV27
clone_size: -
d_call: TRBD1
cdr3_aa: CASSLYGQGVGYTF
cdr3_nt: TGTGCCAGCAGTTTATATGGACAGGGGGTCGGCTACACCTTC

j_call: TRBJ2-7
v_call: TRBV6-5
clone_size: -
d_call: -
cdr3_aa: CASSYSRGYEQYF
cdr3_nt: TGTGCCAGCAGTTACTCCCGAGGGTACGAGCAGTACTTC

j_call: TRBJ2-2
v_call: TRBV27
clone_size: -
d_call: TRBD2
cdr3_aa: CASSSPGGNTGELFF
cdr3_nt: TGTGCCAGCAGTTCACCGGGGGGAAACACCGGGGAGCTGTTTTTT

j_call: TRBJ2-6
v_call: TRBV9
clone_size: -
d_call: -
cdr3_aa: CASGGSSGANVLTF
cdr3_nt: TGTGCCAGCGGAGGGAGCTCTGGGGCCAACGTCCTGACTTTC

j_call: TRBJ1-6
v_call: TRBV5-1
clone_size: once
d_call: -
cdr3_aa: CASSLGSSYNSPLHF
cdr3_nt: TGCGCCAGCAGCTTGGGGAGCTCCTATAATTCACCCCTCCACTTT

j_call: TRBJ2-7
v_call: TRBV19
clone_size: -
d_call: TRBD2
cdr3_aa: CASRSSGGAKGEQYF
cdr3_nt: TGTGCCAGCCGCAGTAGCGGGGGGGCGAAGGGAGAGCAGTACTTC

j_call: TRBJ2-5
v_call: TRBV7-3
clone_size: -
d_call: -
cdr3_aa: CASSLTREETQYF
cdr3_nt: TGTGCCAGCAGCTTAACGAGAGAAGAGACCCAGTACTTC

j_call: TRBJ2-2
v_call: TRBV7-9
clone_size: -
d_call: -
cdr3_aa: CASREGGRPGELFF
cdr3_nt: TGTGCCAGCCGGGAAGGGGGAAGGCCCGGGGAGCTGTTTTTT

j_call: TRBJ2-1
v_call: TRBV6-6
clone_size: -
d_call: TRBD2
cdr3_aa: CASSRTSESGQFF
cdr3_nt: TGTGCCAGCAGCCGGACTAGCGAGAGCGGGCAGTTCTTC

j_call: TRBJ2-1
v_call: TRBV27
clone_size: -
d_call: -
cdr3_aa: CASSFGSQTFREQFF
cdr3_nt: TGTGCCAGCAGTTTCGGGTCCCAAACTTTCCGCGAGCAGTTCTTC

j_call: TRBJ2-7
v_call: TRBV29-1
clone_size: -
d_call: -
cdr3_aa: CSVGRGTGEQYF
cdr3_nt: TGCAGCGTTGGTCGGGGGACCGGGGAGCAGTACTTC

j_call: TRBJ2-3
v_call: TRBV9
clone_size: -
d_call: TRBD2
cdr3_aa: CASSVSGVPTDTQYF
cdr3_nt: TGTGCCAGCAGCGTTAGCGGGGTCCCCACAGATACGCAGTATTTT

j_call: TRBJ1-2
v_call: TRBV5-1
clone_size: once
d_call: -
cdr3_aa: CASSLRGKRTPQSYGYTF
cdr3_nt: TGCGCCAGCAGCTTGAGAGGTAAACGGACACCTCAATCCTATGGCTACACCTTC

j_call: TRBJ2-5
v_call: TRBV6-5
clone_size: -
d_call: -
cdr3_aa: CASSYFGETQYF
cdr3_nt: TGTGCCAGCAGTTATTTCGGGGAGACCCAGTACTTC

j_call: TRBJ2-5
v_call: TRBV11-2
clone_size: once
d_call: TRBD1
cdr3_aa: CASSAQGARETQYF
cdr3_nt: TGTGCCAGCAGCGCACAGGGGGCACGGGAGACCCAGTACTTC

j_call: TRBJ1-1
v_call: TRBV30
clone_size: -
d_call: -
cdr3_aa: CAWSVSGGGFSTEAFF
cdr3_nt: TGTGCCTGGAGTGTAAGCGGGGGAGGGTTTTCGACTGAAGCTTTCTTT

j_call: TRBJ2-1
v_call: TRBV5-1
clone_size: -
d_call: -
cdr3_aa: CASSLDLSSYNEQFF
cdr3_nt: TGCGCCAGCAGCCTGGACTTGAGCTCCTACAATGAGCAGTTCTTC

j_call: TRBJ1-2
v_call: TRBV9
clone_size: -
d_call: TRBD1
cdr3_aa: CASSSQTGGNYGYTF
cdr3_nt: TGTGCCAGCAGCTCGCAAACAGGGGGTAACTATGGCTACACCTTC

j_call: TRBJ1-5
v_call: TRBV27
clone_size: -
d_call: TRBD1
cdr3_aa: CASSSWTGGENQPQHF
cdr3_nt: TGTGCCAGCAGTTCCTGGACAGGGGGAGAAAATCAGCCCCAGCATTTT

j_call: TRBJ1-1
v_call: TRBV2
clone_size: -
d_call: TRBD1
cdr3_aa: CASSVQGASNTEAFF
cdr3_nt: TGTGCCAGCAGTGTGCAGGGGGCATCGAACACTGAAGCTTTCTTT

j_call: TRBJ2-5
v_call: TRBV6-2/TRBV6-3
clone_size: -
d_call: -
cdr3_aa: CASSYDSSWETQYF
cdr3_nt: TGTGCCAGCAGTTATGACAGTTCGTGGGAGACCCAGTACTTC

j_call: TRBJ2-1
v_call: TRBV9
clone_size: -
d_call: -
cdr3_aa: CASSVAGRGTYNEQFF
cdr3_nt: TGTGCCAGCAGCGTAGCCGGCCGGGGAACCTACAATGAGCAGTTCTTC

j_call: TRBJ2-1
v_call: TRBV6-5
clone_size: -
d_call: -
cdr3_aa: CASSSGSGFNNEQFF
cdr3_nt: TGTGCCAGCAGTTCGGGAAGCGGGTTCAACAATGAGCAGTTCTTC

j_call: TRBJ2-5
v_call: TRBV5-1
clone_size: -
d_call: TRBD1
cdr3_aa: CASSSGTGTSETQYF
cdr3_nt: TGCGCCAGCAGCTCCGGGACAGGGACATCGGAGACCCAGTACTTC